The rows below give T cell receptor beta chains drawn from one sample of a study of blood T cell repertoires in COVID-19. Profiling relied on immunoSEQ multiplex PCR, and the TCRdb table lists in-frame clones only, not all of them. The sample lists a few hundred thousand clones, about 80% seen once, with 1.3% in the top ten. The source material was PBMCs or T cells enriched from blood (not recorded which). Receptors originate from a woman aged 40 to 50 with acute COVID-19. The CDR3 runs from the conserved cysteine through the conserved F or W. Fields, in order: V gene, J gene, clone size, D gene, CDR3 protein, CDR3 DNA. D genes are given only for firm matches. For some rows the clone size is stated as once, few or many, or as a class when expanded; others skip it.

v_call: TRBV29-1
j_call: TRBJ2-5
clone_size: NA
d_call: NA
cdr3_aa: CSVERASILGETQYF
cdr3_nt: TGCAGCGTTGAGAGAGCTAGTATTCTAGGAGAGACCCAGTACTTC

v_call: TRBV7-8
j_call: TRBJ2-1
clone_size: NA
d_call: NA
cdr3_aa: CASSLVVNEQFF
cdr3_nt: TGTGCCAGCAGCTTGGTAGTCAATGAGCAGTTCTTC

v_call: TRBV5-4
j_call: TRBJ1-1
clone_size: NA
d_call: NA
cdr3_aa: CASSPRDTEAFF
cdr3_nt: TGTGCCAGCAGCCCCAGGGACACTGAAGCTTTCTTT

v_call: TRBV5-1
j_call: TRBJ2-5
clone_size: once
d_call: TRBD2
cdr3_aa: CASSLAGGQETQYF
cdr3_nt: TGCGCCAGCAGCTTAGCGGGGGGGCAAGAGACCCAGTACTTC

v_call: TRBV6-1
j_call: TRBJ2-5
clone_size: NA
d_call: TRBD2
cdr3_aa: CASSEMGTSGETQYF
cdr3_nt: TGTGCCAGCAGTGAAATGGGGACTAGTGGAGAGACCCAGTACTTC

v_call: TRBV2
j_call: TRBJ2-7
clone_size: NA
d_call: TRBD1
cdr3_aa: CASSVSGTGDEQYF
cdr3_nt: TGTGCCAGCAGTGTTTCGGGGACAGGGGACGAGCAGTACTTC

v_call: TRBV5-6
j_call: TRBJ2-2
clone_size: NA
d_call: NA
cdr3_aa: CASSLSRDTGELFF
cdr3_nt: TGTGCCAGCAGCTTGTCCCGCGACACCGGGGAGCTGTTTTTT

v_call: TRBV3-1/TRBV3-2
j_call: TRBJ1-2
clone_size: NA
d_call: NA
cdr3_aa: CASSQQSRGDLYGYTF
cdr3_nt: TGTGCCAGCAGCCAACAAAGCCGGGGAGATCTCTATGGCTACACCTTC

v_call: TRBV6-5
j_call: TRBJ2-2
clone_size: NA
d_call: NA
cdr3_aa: CASRKQEGVTGELFF
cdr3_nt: TGTGCCAGCAGGAAACAGGAGGGTGTAACCGGGGAGCTGTTTTTT

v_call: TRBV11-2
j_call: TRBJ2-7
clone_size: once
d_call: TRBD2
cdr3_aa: CASRSGGVEQYF
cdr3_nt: TGTGCCAGCAGGTCCGGGGGGGTCGAGCAGTACTTC

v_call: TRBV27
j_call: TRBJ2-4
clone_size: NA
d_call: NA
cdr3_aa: CASSLSGAGGLANIQYF
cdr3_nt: TGTGCCAGCAGTTTATCGGGGGCCGGGGGGCTCGCAAACATTCAGTACTTC

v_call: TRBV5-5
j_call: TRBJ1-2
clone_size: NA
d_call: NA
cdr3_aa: CASSLSRQAYNYGYTF
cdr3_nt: TGTGCCAGCAGCCTGAGTAGACAGGCCTATAACTATGGCTACACCTTC